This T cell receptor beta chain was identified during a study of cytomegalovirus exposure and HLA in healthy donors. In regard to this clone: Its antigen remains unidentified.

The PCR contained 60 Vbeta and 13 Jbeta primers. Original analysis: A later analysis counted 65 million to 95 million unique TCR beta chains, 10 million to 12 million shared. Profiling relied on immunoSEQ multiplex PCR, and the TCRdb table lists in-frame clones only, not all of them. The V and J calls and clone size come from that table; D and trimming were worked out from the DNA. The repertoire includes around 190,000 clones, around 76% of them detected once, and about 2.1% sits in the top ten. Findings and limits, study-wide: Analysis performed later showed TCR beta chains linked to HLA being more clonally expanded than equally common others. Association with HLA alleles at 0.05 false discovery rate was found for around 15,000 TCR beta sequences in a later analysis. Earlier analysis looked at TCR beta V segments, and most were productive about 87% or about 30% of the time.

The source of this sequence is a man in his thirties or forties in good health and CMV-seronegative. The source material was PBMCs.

The chain's CDR3 is CAISTTGVKETQYF. As DNA, the CDR3 is TGTGCCATCAGCACGACAGGGGTCAAAGAGACCCAGTACTTC. This chain joins TRBV10-3 and TRBJ2-5; 8 nucleotides match TRBD1. Trimming at V came to 6 bases and at J to 3 bases, leaving 6 bases not matched to a gene. This CDR3 contains 14 residues. Germline V CDR1 and CDR2: ENHRY, SYGVKD.